One and the same sample provided the 25 T cell receptor beta chains below, sequenced in a study of cytomegalovirus exposure and HLA in healthy donors. The PCR was carried out with 60 Vbeta primers and 13 Jbeta primers. TCRdb's copy holds only in-frame clones and misses some; the assay was immunoSEQ multiplex PCR. This sample has about 150,000 clones, with around three quarters found just once. The sample comprised PBMCs. The origin of the receptors is a young man in good health.

This chain uses TRBV5-1 with TRBJ2-1; 14 bases agree with TRBD2. Per germline, CDR1 SGHRS and CDR2 YFSETQ. The CDR3 runs to 18 residues. Losses at the gene ends were 4 bases for V and 1 base for J; bases not matched to a gene: 7. CDR3 sequence (DNA): TGCGCCAGCAGCGTGGGACTAGCGGGAGTGGTGTCCTACAATGAGCAGTTCTTC. Protein: CASSVGLAGVVSYNEQFF.

The V and J genes are TRBV10-3 and TRBJ2-3; a weak D match, TRBD2 (5 bases). Per the germline V gene, CDR1 is ENHRY and CDR2 is SYGVKD. The CDR3 is 15 amino acids. V was pared by 3 bases and J by 4 bases, with 14 bases between. CDR3 protein: CAISDGDGGADTQYF. The CDR3 nucleotides are TGTGCCATCAGTGATGGTGACGGAGGAGCAGATACGCAGTATTTT.

V and J are TRBV28 and TRBJ1-2, with a possible D match to TRBD1 (5 bases). There are 14 residues in the CDR3. V was trimmed by 1 base and J by 5 bases, leaving 11 bases between them. Germline CDR1 is MDHEN and CDR2 is SYDVKM. CDR3 loop: CASSLYPGRYGYTF. CDR3 in DNA: TGTGCCAGCAGTTTATACCCAGGGCGATATGGCTACACCTTC.

The genes are TRBV5-1 and TRBJ1-4, with TRBD1 matching 8 bases. Germline assignment: CDR1 SGHRS and CDR2 YFSETQ. Trimming removed 3 bases from V and 8 bases from J; junction bases left unmatched: 9. The CDR3 consists of 15 residues. CDR3 sequence reads: CASSSSGGVREKLFF. CDR3 DNA sequence: TGCGCCAGCAGCTCATCAGGGGGCGTGAGAGAAAAACTGTTTTTT.

The chain carries TRBV19 and TRBJ1-1, with no clear D. V was pared by 1 base and J by 4 bases, with 10 bases between. The CDR3 has 14 residues. CDR1 is LNHDA, CDR2 SQIVND, per germline (reference sequence). For the CDR3, the DNA is TGTGCCAGTAGTATAGTATCCGCGGGCACTGAAGCTTTCTTT. Protein product: CASSIVSAGTEAFF.

CDR3 bases: TGTGCCAGCAAATCGGATATACGGGCCTACGAGCAGTACTTC. As protein: CASKSDIRAYEQYF. This chain connects TRBV28 to TRBJ2-7, with D hard to call. Trimming removed 7 bases at V and 2 bases at J, with 15 bases between. CDR1 is MDHEN and CDR2 is SYDVKM in the germline V gene. The CDR3 spans 14 residues.

This chain connects TRBV6-5 to TRBJ2-3, with 7 bases fitting TRBD1. Germline CDR1 reads MNHEY; CDR2 reads SVGAGI. V was clipped by 6 bases and J by 4 bases; unmatched bases: 7. The CDR3 consists of 14 residues. CDR3 nucleotide sequence: TGTGCCAGCAGCCTCGACAGGGCCTCAGATACGCAGTATTTT. Amino acids: CASSLDRASDTQYF.

The chain carries TRBV28 and TRBJ1-2; D is perhaps TRBD1 (6 bases). CDR1 is MDHEN and CDR2 is SYDVKM in the germline V gene. CDR3 length: 14 amino acids. Trimming left V 5 bases short and J 3 bases short, with 13 bases between. CDR3 DNA: TGTGCCAGCAGTGGGGGCCGAGGATACTATGGCTACACCTTC. Translated: CASSGGRGYYGYTF.

The chain couples TRBV29-1 to TRBJ1-4, with D possibly being TRBD1 (5 bases). From germline, CDR1 is SQVTM and CDR2 ANQGSEA. The CDR3 runs to 14 residues. V lost 4 bases and J lost 1, with 10 bases in between. The CDR3 DNA sequence: TGCAGCGTTGGGGCGCAGGGAACTAATGAAAAACTGTTTTTT. This codes for CSVGAQGTNEKLFF.

To note about this clone: At the DNA level, this CDR3 is encoded by other sequences in the same sample as well. In DNA, the CDR3 is TGTGCCAGCAGCCTCACTAGCGGGACCTACAATGAGCAGTTCTTC. This sequence encodes CASSLTSGTYNEQFF. The J gene is TRBJ2-1, the V gene TRBV7-3, with 10 bases fitting TRBD2. Germline CDR1 reads SGHTA; CDR2 reads FQGTGA. The CDR3 length is 15 residues. Trimming at V came to 5 bases and at J to 2 bases, leaving 3 bases not matched to a gene.

Only one count was recorded for this clone. The chain recombines TRBV30 with TRBJ1-1, with D maybe TRBD1 (5 bases). In germline, CDR1 is GTSNPN, CDR2 SVGIG (reference sequence). Trimming took 5 bases from V and 8 from J, leaving 18 bases between them. CDR3 length: 13 amino acids. CDR3 sequence (DNA): TGTGCCTGGGCCCTGTTTTTCCAGGGAGAAGCTTTCTTT. This gives the protein CAWALFFQGEAFF.

The CDR3 region has the DNA TGTGCCAGCAGCCTAAGAGGGGGCGGGGGGGAAGAGACCCAGTACTTC. Protein: CASSLRGGGGEETQYF. The V gene is TRBV4-2, the J gene TRBJ2-5, with 9 bases identical to TRBD2. The germline V gene encodes CDR1 LGHNA and CDR2 YNFKEQ. The length of the CDR3 is 16 residues. The junction had 9 bases not matched to a gene; V was cut back by 4 bases and J by 3 bases.

The rearrangement joins TRBV6-5 to TRBJ1-2; D gene ambiguous. The CDR3 loop spans 14 amino acids. V was cut by 4 bases and J by 6 bases, with 15 bases left in between. From germline, CDR1 is MNHEY and CDR2 SVGAGI. As DNA, the CDR3 is TGTGCCAGCAGTTTAACCGGGGTCTCAGATGGCTACACCTTC. This translates into CASSLTGVSDGYTF.

This chain connects TRBV9 to TRBJ2-1, with 8 nucleotides matching TRBD2. J lost 5 bases, V lost 3 bases, and 4 bases had no gene match. Germline V gene data show CDR1 as SGDLS and CDR2 as YYNGEE. The CDR3 consists of 14 residues. CDR3 DNA: TGTGCCAGCAGCGCCGGGACTAGGGACAATGAGCAGTTCTTC. Encoded protein: CASSAGTRDNEQFF.

This clone showed up just once. The chain uses TRBV5-1 and TRBJ1-2; TRBD1 matches 8 bases. V lost 2 bases and J lost 0; bases outside the gene matches: 9. CDR3 length equals 17 residues. The germline gives CDR1 SGHRS, CDR2 YFSETQ. DNA of the CDR3: TGCGCCAGCAGCTTAAACCTCGGACAGGGCACTAACTATGGCTACACCTTC. Amino acids: CASSLNLGQGTNYGYTF.

The chain is built from TRBV9 and TRBJ2-2; 7 positions agree with TRBD1. Looked up from germline, CDR1 is SGDLS and CDR2 is YYNGEE. V was clipped by 4 bases and J by 0 bases; unmatched bases: 6. The CDR3 totals 16 residues. As DNA, the CDR3 is TGTGCCAGCAGCCCCCAGGGACAGACGAACACCGGGGAGCTGTTTTTT. Translation gives CASSPQGQTNTGELFF.

The chain is built from TRBV7-8 and TRBJ1-2, with TRBD1 identical over 8 bases. Germline CDR1 reads SGHVS; CDR2 reads FQNEAQ. V lost 2 bases to trimming and J lost 7 bases; unmatched junction nucleotides: 3. The CDR3 is 13 residues long. The CDR3 is CASSLQGARGYTF. CDR3 sequence (DNA): TGTGCCAGCAGCTTACAGGGGGCTCGTGGCTACACCTTC. Full variable domain (missing parts from reference TRBV7-8 and TRBJ1-2): GAGVSQSPRYKVAKRGQDVALRCDPISGHVSLFWYQQALGQGPEFLTYFQNEAQLDKSGLPSDRFFAERPEGSVSTLKIQRTQQEDSAVYLCASSLQGARGYTFGSGTRLTVV.

The chain uses TRBV10-3 and TRBJ1-1; the D is unclear. CDR1 is ENHRY and CDR2 is SYGVKD in the germline V gene. The CDR3 sequence is 12 residues long. V was trimmed by 6 bases and J by 1 base, leaving 6 bases between them. CDR3 in DNA: TGTGCCATCAGGAGGGAGAACACTGAAGCTTTCTTT. Amino acid sequence: CAIRRENTEAFF.

The J gene is TRBJ2-7, the V gene TRBV19, with 9 bases fitting TRBD2. Trimming cost V 0 bases and J 4 bases; bases outside gene matches: 10. Germline CDR1 and CDR2: LNHDA and SQIVND (reference sequence). The CDR3 contains 17 residues. In nucleotides, the CDR3 is TGTGCCAGTAGTATAGATGGATTGACTAGCGGAATATACGAGCAGTACTTC. This translates into CASSIDGLTSGIYEQYF.

The gene calls are TRBV30 and TRBJ2-7; TRBD2 might be the D (6 bases). The CDR3 runs 16 residues. The germline V and J ends were trimmed by 0 bases and 2 bases, with 17 bases remaining between them. Germline values: CDR1 GTSNPN, CDR2 SVGIG (reference sequence). This chain's CDR3 is CAWSVQPSASPYEQYF. CDR3 bases: TGTGCCTGGAGTGTACAGCCTAGCGCAAGCCCCTACGAGCAGTACTTC. Complete variable domain (other parts from reference TRBV30 and TRBJ2-7): SQTIHQWPATLVQPVGSPLSLECTVEGTSNPNLYWYRQAAGRGLQLLFYSVGIGQISSEVPQNLSASRPQDRQFILSSKKLLLSDSGFYLCAWSVQPSASPYEQYFGPGTRLTVT.

The chain has TRBV19 and TRBJ2-3; 13 bases map to TRBD2. Germline values: CDR1 LNHDA, CDR2 SQIVND (reference sequence). This CDR3 region has 17 residues. V dropped 8 bases and J dropped 0; count of bases not matched to a gene: 8. This CDR3 is CASARTSGRSSTDTQYF. CDR3 in DNA: TGTGCCAGTGCAAGGACTAGCGGGAGATCTAGCACAGATACGCAGTATTTT. Together with reference TRBV19 and TRBJ2-3, the CDR3 gives the full variable domain: DGGITQSPKYLFRKEGQNVTLSCEQNLNHDAMYWYRQDPGQGLRLIYYSQIVNDFQKGDIAEGYSVSREKKESFPLTVTSAQKNPTAFYLCASARTSGRSSTDTQYFGPGTRLTVL.

This chain joins TRBV5-4 and TRBJ2-2; TRBD1 agrees at 12 bases. Germline assignment: CDR1 SGHNT and CDR2 YYREEE (reference sequence). The CDR3 runs 18 residues. The ends lost 0 bases at V and 1 base at J; junction bases unmatched: 4. The CDR3 coding sequence is TGTGCCAGCAGCTTGGGGGACAGGGGGCGTCGGAACACCGGGGAGCTGTTTTTT. Translated: CASSLGDRGRRNTGELFF.

The genes are TRBV6-5 and TRBJ2-5; a weak D match, TRBD2 (6 bases). The germline CDR1 and CDR2 sequences are MNHEY and SVGAGI. The CDR3 has 16 amino acids. V was clipped by 0 bases and J by 4 bases, with 15 bases between them. Here the CDR3 DNA reads TGTGCCAGCAGTTACTCGTCGGAGGGGACGGGAGAGACCCAGTACTTC. It codes for CASSYSSEGTGETQYF.

The chain combines TRBV4-1 with TRBJ2-1; TRBD1 might be the D (5 bases). Germline V gene lookup returns CDR1 MGHRA and CDR2 YSYEKL. The CDR3 consists of 13 residues. The V and J ends lost 4 bases and 6 bases respectively, with 10 bases between them. The CDR3 loop reads CASSPTVFNEQFF. The CDR3 nucleotides read TGCGCCAGCAGCCCGACAGTTTTCAATGAGCAGTTCTTC.

The rearrangement uses TRBV28 and TRBJ2-7; TRBD1 aligns across 9 bases. Germline values: CDR1 MDHEN, CDR2 SYDVKM. V dropped 3 bases and J dropped 0; count of bases not matched to a gene: 9. The CDR3 length is 17 residues. In DNA form, the CDR3 reads TGTGCCAGCAGTTTGGTCCCCGGGACAGGGTTCTCCTACGAGCAGTACTTC. It translates to CASSLVPGTGFSYEQYF. The variable domain in full, completed from reference TRBV28 and TRBJ2-7, reads DVKVTQSSRYLVKRTGEKVFLECVQDMDHENMFWYRQDPGLGLRLIYFSYDVKMKEKGDIPEGYSVSREKKERFSLILESASTNQTSMYLCASSLVPGTGFSYEQYFGPGTRLTVT.